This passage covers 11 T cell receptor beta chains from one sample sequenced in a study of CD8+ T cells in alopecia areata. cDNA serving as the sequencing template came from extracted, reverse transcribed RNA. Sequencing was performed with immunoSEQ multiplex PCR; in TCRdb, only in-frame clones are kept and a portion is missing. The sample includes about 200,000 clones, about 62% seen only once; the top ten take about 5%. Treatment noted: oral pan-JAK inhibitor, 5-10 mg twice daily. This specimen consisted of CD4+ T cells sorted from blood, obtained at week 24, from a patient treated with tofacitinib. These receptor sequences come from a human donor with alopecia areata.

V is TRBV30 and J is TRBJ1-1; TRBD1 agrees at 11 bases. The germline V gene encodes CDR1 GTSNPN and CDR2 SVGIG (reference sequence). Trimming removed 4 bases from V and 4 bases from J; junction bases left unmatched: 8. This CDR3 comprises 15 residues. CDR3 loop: CAWTTRTGGVTEAFF. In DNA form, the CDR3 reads TGTGCCTGGACCACCCGGACAGGGGGCGTCACTGAAGCTTTCTTT.

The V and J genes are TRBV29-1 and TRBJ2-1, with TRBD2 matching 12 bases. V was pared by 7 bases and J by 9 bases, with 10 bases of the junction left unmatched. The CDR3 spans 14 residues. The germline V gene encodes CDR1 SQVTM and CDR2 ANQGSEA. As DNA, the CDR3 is TGCAGCGCCAAACTAGCGGGGGGCCATAGTGAGCAGTTCTTC. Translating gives CSAKLAGGHSEQFF.

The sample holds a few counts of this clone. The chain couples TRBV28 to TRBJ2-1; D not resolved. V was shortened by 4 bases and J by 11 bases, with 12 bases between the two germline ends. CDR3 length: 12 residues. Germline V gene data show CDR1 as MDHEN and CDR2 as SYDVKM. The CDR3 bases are TGTGCCAGCAGTTCCACGAGAGATAAGCAGTTCTTC. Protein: CASSSTRDKQFF.

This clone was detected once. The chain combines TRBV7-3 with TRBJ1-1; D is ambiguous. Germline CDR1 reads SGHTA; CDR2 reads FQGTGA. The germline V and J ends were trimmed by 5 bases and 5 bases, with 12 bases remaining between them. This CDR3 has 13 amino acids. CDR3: CASSEKRETEAFF. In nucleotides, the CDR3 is TGTGCCAGCAGCGAGAAGAGGGAAACTGAAGCTTTCTTT.

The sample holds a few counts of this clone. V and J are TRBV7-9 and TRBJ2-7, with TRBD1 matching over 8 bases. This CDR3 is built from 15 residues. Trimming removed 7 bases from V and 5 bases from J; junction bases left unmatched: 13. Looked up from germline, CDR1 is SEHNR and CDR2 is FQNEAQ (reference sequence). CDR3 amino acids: CASTAFDRGGNEQYF. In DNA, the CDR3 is TGTGCCAGCACCGCGTTCGACAGGGGCGGGAACGAGCAGTACTTC.

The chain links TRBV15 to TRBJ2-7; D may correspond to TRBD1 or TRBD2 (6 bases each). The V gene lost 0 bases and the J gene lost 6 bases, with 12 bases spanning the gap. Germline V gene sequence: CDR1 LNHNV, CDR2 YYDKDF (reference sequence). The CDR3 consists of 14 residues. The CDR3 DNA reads TGTGCCACCAGCAGAGATTACAGGGACTCCGAGCAGTACTTC. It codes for CATSRDYRDSEQYF. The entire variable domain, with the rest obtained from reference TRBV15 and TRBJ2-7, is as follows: DAMVIQNPRYQVTQFGKPVTLSCSQTLNHNVMYWYQQKSSQAPKLLFHYYDKDFNNEADTPDNFQSRRPNTSFCFLDIRSPGLGDTAMYLCATSRDYRDSEQYFGPGTRLTVT.

The DNA for the CDR3 is TGTGCCAGCAGTCCATCTGGAAACACCATATATTTT. It translates to CASSPSGNTIYF. This sequence joins TRBV9 and TRBJ1-3; unclear D gene. V was shortened by 5 bases and J by 1 base, with 4 bases between the two germline ends. The germline CDR1 and CDR2 sequences are SGDLS and YYNGEE. This CDR3 comprises 12 residues.

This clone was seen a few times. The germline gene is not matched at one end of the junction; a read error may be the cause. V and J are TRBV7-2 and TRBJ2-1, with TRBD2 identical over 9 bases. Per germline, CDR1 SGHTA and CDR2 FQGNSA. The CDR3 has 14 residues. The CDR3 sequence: CASSLAGNYNEQFF. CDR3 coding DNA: TGTGCCAGCAGCCTAGCGGGAAACTACAATGAGCAGTTCTTC.

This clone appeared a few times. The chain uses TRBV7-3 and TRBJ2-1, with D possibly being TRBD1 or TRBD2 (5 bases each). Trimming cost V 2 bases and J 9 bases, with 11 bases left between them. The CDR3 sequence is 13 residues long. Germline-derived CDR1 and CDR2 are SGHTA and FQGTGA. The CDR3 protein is CASSLGGGVEQFF. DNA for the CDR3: TGTGCCAGCAGCTTAGGGGGTGGCGTTGAGCAGTTCTTC.

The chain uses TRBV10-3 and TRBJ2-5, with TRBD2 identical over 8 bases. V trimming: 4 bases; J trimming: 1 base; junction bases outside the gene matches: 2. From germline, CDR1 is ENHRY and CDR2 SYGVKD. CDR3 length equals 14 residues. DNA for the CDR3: TGTGCCATCAGTGTCACTAGCGGCCAAGAGACCCAGTACTTC. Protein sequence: CAISVTSGQETQYF.

CDR3: CASSDDMAYEQYF. DNA for the CDR3: TGTGCCAGCAGTGACGACATGGCCTACGAGCAGTACTTC. V and J are TRBV25-1 and TRBJ2-7; D remains ambiguous. The V end was cut by 3 bases, the J end by 2 bases, with 8 bases between. Germline V gene sequence: CDR1 MGHDK, CDR2 SYGVNS. CDR3 length: 13 amino acids.